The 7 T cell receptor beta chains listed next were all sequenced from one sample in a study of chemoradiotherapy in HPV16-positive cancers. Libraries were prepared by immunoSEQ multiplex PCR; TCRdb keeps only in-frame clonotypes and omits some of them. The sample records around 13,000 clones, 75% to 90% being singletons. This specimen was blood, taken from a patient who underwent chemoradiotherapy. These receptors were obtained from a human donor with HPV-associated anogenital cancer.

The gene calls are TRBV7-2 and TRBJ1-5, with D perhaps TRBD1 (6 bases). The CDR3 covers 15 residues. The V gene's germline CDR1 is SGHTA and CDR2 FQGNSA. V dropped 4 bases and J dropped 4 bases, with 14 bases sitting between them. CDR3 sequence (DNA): TGTGCCAGCAGCTCCCAGGGGCTGGAGAATCAGCCCCAGCATTTT. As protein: CASSSQGLENQPQHF.

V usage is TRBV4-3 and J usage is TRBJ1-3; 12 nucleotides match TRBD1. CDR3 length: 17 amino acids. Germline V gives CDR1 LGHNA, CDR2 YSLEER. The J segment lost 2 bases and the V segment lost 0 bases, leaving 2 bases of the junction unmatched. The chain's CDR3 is CASSQDGTGGPGNTIYF. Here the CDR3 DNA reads TGCGCCAGCAGCCAAGACGGGACAGGGGGCCCTGGAAACACCATATATTTT.

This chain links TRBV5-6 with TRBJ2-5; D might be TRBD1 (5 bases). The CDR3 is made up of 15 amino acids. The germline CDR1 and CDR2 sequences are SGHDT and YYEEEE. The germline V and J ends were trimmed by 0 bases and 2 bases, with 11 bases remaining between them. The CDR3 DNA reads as TGTGCCAGCAGCTTGGGGACAACCTCTCAAGAGACCCAGTACTTC. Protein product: CASSLGTTSQETQYF.

The CDR3 DNA reads as TGTGCCAGCAGTCCCTATTCCCTGACAGAGCCCCAGCATTTT. Protein sequence: CASSPYSLTEPQHF. This chain joins TRBV25-1 and TRBJ1-5, with D perhaps matching TRBD1 (5 bases). V gave up 5 bases and J gave up 8 bases, with 16 bases separating them. This CDR3 has 14 amino acids. Germline loops: CDR1 MGHDK, CDR2 SYGVNS.

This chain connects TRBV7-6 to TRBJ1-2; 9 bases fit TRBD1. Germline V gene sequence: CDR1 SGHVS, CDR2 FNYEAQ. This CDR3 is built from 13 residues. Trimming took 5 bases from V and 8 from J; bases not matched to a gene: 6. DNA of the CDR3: TGTGCCAGCAGCCCAACAGGGGGCGGCGGCTACACCTTC. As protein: CASSPTGGGGYTF. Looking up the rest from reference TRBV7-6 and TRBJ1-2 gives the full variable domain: GAGVSQSPRYKVTKRGQDVALRCDPISGHVSLYWYRQALGQGPEFLTYFNYEAQQDKSGLPNDRFSAERPEGSISTLTIQRTEQRDSAMYRCASSPTGGGGYTFGSGTRLTVV.

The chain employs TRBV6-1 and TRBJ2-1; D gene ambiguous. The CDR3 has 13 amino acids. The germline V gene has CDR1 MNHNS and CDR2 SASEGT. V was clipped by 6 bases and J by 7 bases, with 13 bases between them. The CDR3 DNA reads TGTGCCAGCAGCGGCAATGCGGAGAATGAGCAGTTCTTC. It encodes CASSGNAENEQFF.

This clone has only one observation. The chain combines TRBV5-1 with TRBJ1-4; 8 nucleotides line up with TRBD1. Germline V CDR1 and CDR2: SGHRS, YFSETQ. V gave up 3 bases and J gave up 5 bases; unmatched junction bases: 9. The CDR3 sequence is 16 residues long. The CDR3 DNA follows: TGCGCCAGCAGCTGGGGGACAGGAAGATTGAATGAAAAACTGTTTTTT. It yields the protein CASSWGTGRLNEKLFF.